This T cell receptor (beta chain) was observed in a study of immune heterogeneity within non-small cell lung tumors (dated by TCRdb to 2017 to 2018). General notes on the study: By histology, a handful of squamous cell carcinomas, around 10 non-squamous carcinomas and 1 tumor not otherwise specified were included. To look at intratumoral immune heterogeneity, the study ran whole-exome sequencing, RNA-seq and TCR beta repertoire sequencing on several spatially distinct regions taken from every NSCLC tumor. TCR repertoire analysis included roughly 60 tumor loci from approximately 16 patients, whereas transcriptome data included only about 48 loci from about a dozen patients. Binding of neoantigens to the HLA alleles of each patient was predicted with netMHCpan-3.0 for mutant peptides of 8 to 11 amino acids.

Overall study outcomes, separate from this receptor: High-frequency TCR beta clonotypes were found to be largely distinct between individual patients. A statistically significant but moderate positive correlation (R around 0.33) was observed between local T-cell repertoire clonality and local tumor mutational burden. Within a patient, the same dominant CDR3B clonotypes appeared at multiple loci, but different tumor locations also contained unique high-frequency clones.

The junction carries 10 bases between V and J, which are trimmed by 2 bases and 6 bases respectively. CDR1 SQVTM and CDR2 ANQGSEA are derived from the germline V gene. The CDR3 numbers 12 residues from cysteine through phenylalanine. The sequence is cut down to CDR3 DNA, 36 bases in frame from base 1. A multiplex PCR system amplified the TCR beta CDR3 region, with a first 10-cycle round using 32 V-gene forward and 13 J-gene reverse primers. First-round PCR used a QIAGEN Multiplex PCR Kit, and primer sequences were filed in Chinese patent CN105087789A. In a second PCR round, Illumina universal primers were added with the Phusion High-Fidelity PCR Kit. The TCR libraries underwent paired-end sequencing with a read length of 151 bp on the Illumina HiSeq X Ten platform. Per the authors' processing: Reads lacking multiplex PCR primers were removed with Cutadapt, read pairs were merged with PEAR, and CDR3 regions were called with MiXCR default settings. Repertoire diversity was assessed by Shannon entropy, and clonality was calculated as one minus the Shannon entropy divided by the ln of the count of productive unique sequences. Clonotypes at a frequency of at least 0.5% were defined as dominant or high-frequency T-cell clones. The public reads were reanalyzed by TCRdb: fastp trimming at Q25, MiXCR alignment, in-frame beta chains only. Every distinct CDR3 protein forms one entry, paired with its most common genes and DNA. These V and J calls rely on TCRdb rather than the paper's analysis. The sample yields about 7,200 distinct CDR3 sequences; under 25% were counted once. The top ten hold roughly 15% of the sample.

This clonotype is judged medium-sized (0.01 to 0.1%). No antigen is known for it. Base qualities are not at hand, and no much larger clone is one base apart. Genomic DNA extracted from bulk tumor tissue served as TCR template, with approximately 590 ng gDNA amplified per sample. During surgery, several biopsies were collected from each primary tumor and placed as far from one another as possible within the tumor mass. The study cohort was described as untreated, and patients were newly diagnosed NSCLC cases undergoing curative surgery. The donors were approximately 14 patients with newly diagnosed non-small cell lung cancer who were having surgery with curative intent. The resected tumor masses were reviewed by two independent pathologists. Only high-quality DNA and RNA samples were carried forward to sequencing.

The receptor comes from a man aged 55 to 70 with non-small cell lung cancer. Source material: lung tumor tissue. The chain links TRBV29-1 with TRBJ1-2, with the D gene too uncertain to name. The CDR3 here reads CSVESGRNGYTF. The DNA reads TGCAGCGTTGAATCGGGCAGGAATGGCTACACCTTC.